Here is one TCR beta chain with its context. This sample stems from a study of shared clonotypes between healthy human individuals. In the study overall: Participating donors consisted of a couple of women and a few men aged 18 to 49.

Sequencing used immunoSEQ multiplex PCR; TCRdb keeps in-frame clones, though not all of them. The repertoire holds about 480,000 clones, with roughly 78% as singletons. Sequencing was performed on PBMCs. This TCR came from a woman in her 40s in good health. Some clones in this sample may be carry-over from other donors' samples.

CDR3 region: CASSSPPGRNQETQYF. DNA for the CDR3: TGTGCCAGCAGTTCCCCCCCTGGGAGAAACCAAGAGACCCAGTACTTC. The rearrangement joins TRBV6-6 to TRBJ2-5; the D gene is possibly TRBD2 (5 bases). V was shortened by 4 bases and J by 0 bases, with 15 bases between the two germline ends. The CDR3 has 16 amino acids. Germline V gene data show CDR1 as MNHNY and CDR2 as SVGAGI (reference sequence).